The clone carrying this TCR beta chain turned up a few times. It was with a sample-barcoded 5' primer and a J-beta primer mix that a second PCR of roughly 6 to 12 cycles was run. Samples each returned at least 2.5 million CDR3-containing paired-end reads. One entry per CDR3 protein, called by TCRdb with MiXCR from the 5' RACE reads. In the table there are fewer than 900,000 distinct CDR3 sequences, approximately 43% of which are singletons. These data originate in a study of blood T cells in healthy people across ages. Study-wide background: Using template switching, researchers captured about one barcoded beta molecule for each two T cells.

Isolated PBMCs totaled at least 7 million in each sample. Germline V gives CDR1 GTSNPN, CDR2 SVGIG (reference sequence). Trimming shortened V by 1 base and J by 9 bases, and 10 bases separated the two germline ends. The CDR3 is made up of 12 amino acids. The sequencing input was blood. The sequence was collected from a woman aged 55-69 years in good health. The V and J genes are TRBV30 and TRBJ2-1, with no clear D. CDR3 sequence: CAWSGMVGEQFF. The CDR3 DNA sequence: TGTGCCTGGAGTGGGATGGTGGGTGAGCAGTTCTTC.